Following are 23 T cell receptor beta chains from one sample sequenced in a study of blood T cell repertoires in COVID-19. The protocol was immunoSEQ multiplex PCR, while the TCRdb copy is restricted to in-frame clones and leaves out a portion. Here the sample spans about 270,000 clones, about nine tenths being singletons. Sequencing was performed on peripheral blood. These receptors were obtained from a man in his 60s who had recovered from COVID-19.

This clone was recorded once. The chain carries TRBV3-1 (or the pseudogene TRBV3-2) and TRBJ2-3; D remains ambiguous. This CDR3 has 20 amino acids. Germline V gives CDR1 LGHDT, CDR2 YNNKEL (reference sequence). Between the trimmed V and J ends, which lost 2 bases and 1 base, there was a span of 25 bases. CDR3 bases: TGTGCCAGCAGCCAATCGTTCCCCACCCTTCGACGGAGACGCACAGATACGCAGTATTTT. It codes for CASSQSFPTLRRRRTDTQYF.

The V and J genes are TRBV13 and TRBJ2-7; 7 positions match TRBD2. CDR1 and CDR2 from the germline V gene are PRHDT and FYEKMQ (reference sequence). The CDR3 is made up of 15 amino acids. V trimming: 5 bases; J trimming: 7 bases; junction bases outside the gene matches: 14. CDR3 in DNA: TGTGCCAGCAGCCCACTAACTAGCGCACTCCGAGAGCAGTACTTC. Translating it yields CASSPLTSALREQYF.

The gene calls are TRBV2 and TRBJ2-3; 7 nucleotides agree with TRBD2. V was clipped by 6 bases and J by 2 bases; unmatched bases: 11. The length of the CDR3 is 16 residues. Per the germline V gene, CDR1 is SNHLY and CDR2 is FYNNEI. The CDR3, as DNA: TGTGCCAGCAGGCGTTTGGGGGGGGGACTCACAGATACGCAGTATTTT. Protein: CASRRLGGGLTDTQYF.

This rearrangement joins TRBV6-5 to TRBJ2-5; 7 nucleotides line up with TRBD2. Germline CDR1 and CDR2: MNHEY and SVGAGI. Trimming took 7 bases from V and 4 from J; bases not matched to a gene: 6. The CDR3 has 13 amino acids. The CDR3 spells CASTGGWGETQYF. CDR3 nucleotides: TGTGCCAGCACGGGGGGTTGGGGAGAGACCCAGTACTTC.

The CDR3 coding sequence is TGTGCCAGCAACCCACTCCCAACCGGGACTAGCGGGGGGAAGTCCTACAATGAGCAGTTCTTC. It codes for CASNPLPTGTSGGKSYNEQFF. This chain connects TRBV9 to TRBJ2-1; 15 positions match TRBD2. This CDR3 contains 21 residues. Germline CDR1 SGDLS, CDR2 YYNGEE. The V gene end was trimmed by 6 bases and the J gene end by 1 base; junction bases not matched to a gene: 17.

The rearrangement joins TRBV14 to TRBJ1-1, with D maybe TRBD1 (6 bases). V was shortened by 3 bases and J by 4 bases, with 12 bases between the two germline ends. The germline CDR1 and CDR2 sequences are SGHDN and FVKESK. The CDR3 is 14 residues long. The CDR3 region is CASSQGGRVTEAFF. DNA of the CDR3: TGTGCCAGCAGCCAGGGGGGGCGAGTCACTGAAGCTTTCTTT.

This clone was seen a handful of times. As DNA, the CDR3 is TGTGCCAGCGGGACAGGGGGCTTCCGACCCCTCCACTTT. Encoded protein: CASGTGGFRPLHF. The V call is TRBV12-3 or TRBV12-4, the J call TRBJ1-6, with 12 bases fitting TRBD1. Unmatched junction bases numbered 5, after V lost 8 bases and J lost 12 bases. The CDR3 is made up of 13 amino acids.

This clone was observed a handful of times. The rearrangement links TRBV5-4 to TRBJ2-7, with 10 bases that match TRBD1. The CDR3 is made up of 14 amino acids. The germline CDR1 and CDR2 sequences are SGHNT and YYREEE (reference sequence). Germline trimming cut 3 bases from V and 3 bases from J; bases unmatched to any gene: 3. CDR3: CASSSDRGHYEQYF. The DNA for the CDR3 is TGTGCCAGCAGCTCTGACAGGGGGCACTACGAGCAGTACTTC.

The J gene is TRBJ2-4, the V gene TRBV5-6; tentatively, D is TRBD2 (6 bases). V gave up 0 bases and J gave up 7 bases, with 17 bases separating them. The CDR3 is made up of 16 amino acids. CDR1 is SGHDT, CDR2 YYEEEE, per germline. CDR3 nucleotide sequence: TGTGCCAGCAGCTTGGGGAGGGGCAGGGCGCGGAACATTCAGTACTTC. Its protein product is CASSLGRGRARNIQYF. Complete variable domain (other parts from reference TRBV5-6 and TRBJ2-4): DAGVTQSPTHLIKTRGQQVTLRCSPKSGHDTVSWYQQALGQGPQFIFQYYEEEERQRGNFPDRFSGHQFPNYSSELNVNALLLGDSALYLCASSLGRGRARNIQYFGAGTRLSVL.

This chain connects TRBV6-5 to TRBJ2-7; D possibly corresponds to TRBD2 (6 bases). In germline, CDR1 is MNHEY, CDR2 SVGAGI. The V and J ends lost 5 bases and 1 base respectively, with 15 bases between them. The CDR3 extends over 15 amino acids. The CDR3 sequence is CASSRPGEGSYEQYF. The CDR3 DNA follows: TGTGCCAGCAGTCGCCCGGGGGAAGGGTCCTACGAGCAGTACTTC.

The chain couples TRBV6-5 to TRBJ1-5; 7 nucleotides agree with TRBD1. V was pared by 6 bases and J by 7 bases, with 12 bases of the junction left unmatched. The CDR3 totals 15 residues. In germline, CDR1 is MNHEY, CDR2 SVGAGI. The CDR3 coding sequence is TGTGCCAGCAGCCTACTTGGACAGGCAGGACAGCCCCAGCATTTT. It translates to CASSLLGQAGQPQHF.

This chain uses TRBV5-5 with TRBJ2-3; 15 bases agree with TRBD2. The ends lost 4 bases at V and 5 bases at J; junction bases unmatched: 11. Germline V lookup: CDR1 SGHKS, CDR2 YYEKEE (reference sequence). This CDR3 has 18 residues. CDR3 sequence reads: CASSLGLAGGQRGDTQYF. The DNA of the CDR3 is TGTGCCAGCAGCCTGGGACTAGCGGGGGGCCAAAGGGGAGATACGCAGTATTTT.

The chain combines TRBV18 with TRBJ1-5; D might be TRBD1 (5 bases). The CDR3 is 16 residues long. CDR1 is KGHSH and CDR2 is LQKENI in the germline V gene. V was pared by 2 bases and J by 7 bases, with 18 bases between. In DNA, the CDR3 is TGTGCCAGCTCACCAACGGGGGACGGGGCGGGACAGCCCCAGCATTTT. Translating it yields CASSPTGDGAGQPQHF.

This clone appeared a single time. The V call is TRBV7-6, the J call TRBJ2-1; TRBD1 aligns across 9 bases. Germline trimming cut 1 base from V and 6 bases from J; bases unmatched to any gene: 10. CDR1 and CDR2 from the germline V gene are SGHVS and FNYEAQ. There are 17 residues in the CDR3. CDR3 sequence: CASSLDRGQGGRNEQFF. CDR3 DNA: TGTGCCAGCAGCTTAGACAGGGGACAGGGTGGTCGCAATGAGCAGTTCTTC.

As regards this clone: The CDR3 end shows no conserved phenylalanine or tryptophan, and so a read error is likely. No DNA is shown, since the ends of the CDR3 on it are uncertain; the CDR3 is the one TCRdb lists. The chain recombines TRBV5-6 with TRBJ1-4; no DNA check was done on the table's D call, TRBD1. CDR1 SGHDT and CDR2 YYEEEE come from the germline V gene. The CDR3 is 11 amino acids in total, end residues counted. The CDR3: CASSLNRGFCN.

The chain joins TRBV12-3 or TRBV12-4 to TRBJ2-5; TRBD2 aligns across 9 bases. Losses at the gene ends were 6 bases for V and 5 bases for J; bases not matched to a gene: 4. The CDR3 is 13 amino acids. CDR3 loop: CASSGTSRETQYF. In DNA form, the CDR3 reads TGTGCCAGCAGCGGGACTAGCAGGGAGACCCAGTACTTC.

The chain couples TRBV23-1 to TRBJ2-7; D may be TRBD2 (5 bases). TRBV23-1 is annotated as an ORF whose role is uncertain. The CDR3 contains 13 residues. The V end was cut by 2 bases, the J end by 6 bases, with 11 bases between. The CDR3 DNA sequence: TGCGCCAGCAGTCAACCTGAGGGCGTCGAGCAGTACTTC. Amino acid sequence: CASSQPEGVEQYF.

The V and J genes are TRBV7-6 and TRBJ2-7; D may be TRBD1 (6 bases). There are 14 residues in the CDR3. Germline V gene lookup returns CDR1 SGHVS and CDR2 FNYEAQ. V was cut by 5 bases and J by 3 bases, with 14 bases left in between. For the CDR3, the DNA is TGTGCCAGCAGCCCACGGACAGCTTACTACGAGCAGTACTTC. Its protein is CASSPRTAYYEQYF.

J is TRBJ2-2 and V is TRBV5-1; D is possibly TRBD2 (6 bases). Germline V lookup: CDR1 SGHRS, CDR2 YFSETQ. The V gene lost 3 bases and the J gene lost 3 bases, with 9 bases spanning the gap. The CDR3 covers 14 residues. This chain's CDR3 is CASSSEGYTGELFF. The CDR3 nucleotides are TGCGCCAGCAGCTCGGAGGGTTACACCGGGGAGCTGTTTTTT. The variable domain in full, with the rest retrieved from reference TRBV5-1 and TRBJ2-2, is KAGVTQTPRYLIKTRGQQVTLSCSPISGHRSVSWYQQTPGQGLQFLFEYFSETQRNKGNFPGRFSGRQFSNSRSEMNVSTLELGDSALYLCASSSEGYTGELFFGEGSRLTVL.

The gene calls are TRBV10-3 and TRBJ2-1; no reliable D call. The CDR3 has 13 amino acids. Per the germline V gene, CDR1 is ENHRY and CDR2 is SYGVKD. Trimming stripped 9 bases from V and 2 bases from J, with 11 bases between. The CDR3: CAMRGVTYNEQFF. The CDR3 bases are TGTGCCATGCGAGGAGTTACCTACAATGAGCAGTTCTTC.

The rearrangement links TRBV7-9 to TRBJ1-1; D is unclear. Per germline, CDR1 SEHNR and CDR2 FQNEAQ (reference sequence). CDR3 length: 13 residues. V was shortened by 6 bases and J by 0 bases, with 8 bases between the two germline ends. The CDR3 sequence is CASSPNMNTEAFF. The CDR3 DNA sequence: TGTGCCAGCAGTCCCAACATGAACACTGAAGCTTTCTTT.

The chain joins TRBV7-9 to TRBJ1-6; D perhaps matches TRBD1 (6 bases). The CDR3 extends over 15 amino acids. Germline V gene data show CDR1 as SEHNR and CDR2 as FQNEAQ (reference sequence). The ends were cut back, 9 bases at V and 0 bases at J, with 12 bases in the middle. CDR3 nucleotide sequence: TGTGCCAGTAAAACAGGGAGCTCCTATAATTCACCCCTCCACTTT. It encodes CASKTGSSYNSPLHF.

The CDR3 nucleotides read TGTTTATGGCAGGGAAGGAACACTGAAGCTTTCTTT. Its translation: CLWQGRNTEAFF. V is TRBV5-4 and J is TRBJ1-1; D might be TRBD1 (5 bases). Germline V gives CDR1 SGHNT, CDR2 YYREEE (reference sequence). The CDR3 sequence is 12 residues long.